The present T cell receptor beta chain was sequenced within a study of blood T cell repertoires in COVID-19. The wider study: PBMCs, B-cell-depleted T cells, or T cells provided the cDNA or gDNA that made up the material.

Original handling: Estimation of nucleated cell counts relied on the amplification of reference gene primers. Profiled with immunoSEQ multiplex PCR; TCRdb holds only in-frame clones, not every one. V, J and clone size are those of that table, while D and trimming were read from the DNA. The sample includes about 46,000 clones, about 85% of them seen just once. Germline-derived CDR1 and CDR2 are SGHNT and YENEEA. V dropped 0 bases and J dropped 9 bases, with 12 bases sitting between them. This CDR3 is built from 14 residues. This TCR derives from a woman aged 50 to 60 who had recovered from COVID-19. This chain links TRBV11-3 with TRBJ2-1; D might be TRBD2 (7 bases). Sequenced sample: PBMCs or T cells enriched from blood (not recorded which). The CDR3 spells CASSLDRGASEQFF. In nucleotides, the CDR3 is TGTGCCAGCAGCTTAGATCGGGGGGCGAGTGAGCAGTTCTTC.